The rows below give T cell receptor beta chains drawn from one sample of a study of T-cell memory formation after mild COVID-19. TCRdb fed the 5' RACE reads into MiXCR, producing one record per CDR3 protein. This sample has hundreds of thousands of distinct CDR3 sequences, with roughly an eighth found just once. The sequenced material came from PBMCs or a T cell subset sorted from them (not recorded which). These receptors were collected from a man in his late teens or twenties who had mild COVID-19 (a few samples of this study predate the infection). Cell type and time point are not known. The CDR3 runs from the conserved cysteine through the conserved F or W. A D gene is named only where the DNA matches it firmly. The size entry is marked missing in some rows and otherwise reads once, few, many or a size class.

>TRBV11-2|many|TRBJ1-2|-
CASSLGTGDGYTF
TGTGCCAGCAGCTTAGGGACCGGGGATGGCTACACCTTC
>TRBV6-2/TRBV6-3|-|TRBJ1-2|TRBD1
CASCGTGGGYTF
TGTGCCAGCTGCGGGACAGGTGGTGGCTACACCTTC
>TRBV11-2|few|TRBJ2-3|-
CASSQVTDTDTQYF
TGTGCCAGCAGCCAGGTGACCGACACAGATACGCAGTATTTT
>TRBV7-2|-|TRBJ2-3|-
CASSLADASTDTQYF
TGTGCCAGCAGCTTAGCCGACGCGAGCACAGATACGCAGTATTTT
>TRBV5-1|few|TRBJ2-5|-
CASSSPGRDQETQYF
TGCGCCAGCAGCTCTCCGGGGCGGGATCAAGAGACCCAGTACTTC
>TRBV10-3|-|TRBJ2-3|-
CAISESGPRGNTQYF
TGTGCCATCAGTGAGTCGGGACCTCGGGGGAATACGCAGTATTTT
>TRBV7-3|-|TRBJ1-4|-
CASSSSGARNEKLFF
TGTGCCAGCAGCTCGTCCGGGGCACGTAATGAAAAACTGTTTTTT
>TRBV2|-|TRBJ2-5|-
CASGGRLQETQYF
TGTGCCAGCGGAGGACGGCTCCAAGAGACCCAGTACTTC
>TRBV9|few|TRBJ1-6|-
CASSVGGSPSSYNSPLHF
TGTGCCAGCAGCGTAGGCGGCAGTCCCAGCTCCTATAATTCACCCCTCCACTTT
>TRBV9|-|TRBJ2-7|-
CASSVPVEGEQYF
TGTGCCAGCAGCGTACCGGTGGAAGGAGAGCAGTACTTC
>TRBV29-1|few|TRBJ1-1|TRBD1
CSVESGGTEAFF
TGCAGCGTTGAGTCAGGGGGCACTGAAGCTTTCTTT
>TRBV28|few|TRBJ2-2|-
CASSLGSKPGELFF
TGTGCCAGCAGTTTGGGCTCTAAGCCCGGGGAGCTGTTTTTT
>TRBV20-1|few|TRBJ2-1|TRBD2
CSATLAGGINEQFF
TGCAGTGCTACCCTAGCGGGGGGAATCAATGAGCAGTTCTTC
>TRBV11-1|-|TRBJ2-2|-
CASSLSGHHTGELFF
TGTGCCAGCAGCTTGTCGGGACACCACACCGGGGAGCTGTTTTTT
>TRBV5-1|many|TRBJ1-1|-
CASSPIGANTEAFF
TGCGCCAGCAGCCCTATTGGAGCGAACACTGAAGCTTTCTTT
>TRBV6-2/TRBV6-3|few|TRBJ1-2|-
CASRPAGDVYGYTF
TGTGCCAGCCGTCCAGCAGGGGATGTCTATGGCTACACCTTC
>TRBV10-3|-|TRBJ2-2|TRBD1
CAMGTGDTGELFF
TGTGCCATGGGGACAGGGGACACCGGGGAGCTGTTTTTT
>TRBV6-5|many|TRBJ2-6|-
CASSYSHSGANVLTF
TGTGCCAGCAGTTACTCACATTCTGGGGCCAACGTCCTGACTTTC
>TRBV6-2/TRBV6-3|-|TRBJ2-7|-
CASSTSRPPNSYEQYF
-
>TRBV6-5|once|TRBJ2-3|-
CASSFLTKRNTQYF
TGTGCCAGCAGTTTCCTGACCAAAAGGAATACGCAGTATTTT
>TRBV25-1|-|TRBJ1-5|-
CASSDSAEGDQPQHF
TGTGCCAGCAGTGATTCGGCGGAGGGGGATCAGCCCCAGCATTTT
>TRBV20-1|-|TRBJ2-5|-
CSASGGGGIQETQYF
TGCAGTGCTTCTGGTGGAGGGGGGATCCAAGAGACCCAGTACTTC
>TRBV5-1|-|TRBJ2-3|TRBD2
CASATQSGGADTQYF
TGCGCCAGCGCGACCCAGAGCGGGGGGGCCGATACGCAGTATTTT
>TRBV9|few|TRBJ2-7|TRBD2
CASSPRDYTYEQYF
TGTGCCAGCAGCCCCCGGGACTATACCTACGAGCAGTACTTC
>TRBV12-3/TRBV12-4|many|TRBJ2-1|TRBD2
CASTPSASGGANNEQFF
TGTGCCAGCACCCCATCGGCTAGCGGGGGGGCCAACAATGAGCAGTTCTTC
>TRBV5-1|many|TRBJ1-1|-
CASTLLDSNTEAFF
TGCGCCAGCACTCTCTTGGACTCGAACACTGAAGCTTTCTTT
>TRBV6-5|few|TRBJ2-7|TRBD1
CASRSTGTGDNEQYF
TGTGCCAGCAGGTCCACCGGGACAGGGGATAATGAGCAGTACTTC
>TRBV7-8|-|TRBJ1-6|TRBD1
CASSADRPRNNSPLHF
TGTGCCAGCAGCGCGGACAGGCCTAGAAATAATTCACCCCTCCACTTT
>TRBV6-5|-|TRBJ2-5|-
CASSYTGPGETQYF
TGTGCCAGCAGTTACACAGGTCCGGGGGAGACCCAGTACTTC
>TRBV7-2|few|TRBJ2-5|-
CASSLNGETQYF
TGTGCCAGCAGCTTAAATGGAGAGACCCAGTACTTC
>TRBV20-1|many|TRBJ2-3|-
CSARPGLGTDTQYF
TGCAGTGCTAGACCGGGACTGGGCACAGATACGCAGTATTTT
>TRBV28|-|TRBJ1-5|-
CASSTSGGGGSNQPQHF
TGTGCCAGCAGTACCTCTGGCGGGGGCGGTAGCAATCAGCCCCAGCATTTT
>TRBV6-5|once|TRBJ1-6|-
CASSAPRGGRSPLHF
TGTGCCAGCAGCGCCCCGAGAGGCGGACGGTCACCCCTCCACTTT
>TRBV2|few|TRBJ1-5|TRBD1
CASSNRGDQPQHF
TGTGCCAGCAGTAACAGGGGGGATCAGCCCCAGCATTTT
>TRBV7-6|few|TRBJ1-6|-
CASRREGWNSPLHF
TGTGCCAGCAGAAGGGAGGGGTGGAATTCACCCCTCCACTTT
>TRBV24-1|-|TRBJ1-3|-
CATQQGFGNTIYF
TGTGCCACACAACAGGGATTTGGAAACACCATATATTTT
>TRBV19|-|TRBJ1-1|-
CASSSDIWSEAFF
TGTGCCAGTAGTTCGGACATCTGGAGTGAAGCTTTCTTT
>TRBV6-5|many|TRBJ2-5|-
CASSLNSQETQYF
TGTGCCAGCAGTTTAAACAGTCAAGAGACCCAGTACTTC
>TRBV6-5|few|TRBJ2-5|TRBD1
CASSYSWTGQETQYF
TGTGCCAGCAGTTACTCGTGGACAGGCCAAGAGACCCAGTACTTC
>TRBV7-2|-|TRBJ1-6|-
CASSKGNSPLHF
TGTGCCAGCAGCAAAGGGAATTCACCCCTCCACTTT
>TRBV10-3|-|TRBJ2-6|-
CAISESRGLYSGANVLTF
TGTGCCATCAGTGAGTCCAGGGGACTCTACTCTGGGGCCAACGTCCTGACTTTC
>TRBV20-1|-|TRBJ2-7|TRBD1
CSAVRTGAYEQYF
TGCAGTGCTGTCCGGACAGGGGCCTACGAGCAGTACTTC
>TRBV10-1|-|TRBJ2-3|-
CASSAPSQGGVAGDTQYF
TGCGCCAGCAGTGCTCCTTCGCAAGGGGGGGTCGCCGGAGATACGCAGTATTTT
>TRBV9|few|TRBJ2-3|-
CASSSPGEDTQYF
TGTGCCAGCAGCAGCCCTGGGGAAGATACGCAGTATTTT